This T cell receptor (beta chain) stems from a study of cytomegalovirus exposure and HLA in healthy donors. Study information: A later analysis reported the 90 to 150 validation repertoires used the same platform as the roughly 700 first-cohort repertoires.

Libraries were prepared by immunoSEQ multiplex PCR; TCRdb keeps only in-frame clonotypes and omits some of them. The sample has 130,000 to 150,000 clones, 84% seen once. A word on this clone: Its antigen is still unknown.

The CDR3 runs 12 residues. Germline values: CDR1 SQVTM, CDR2 ANQGSEA. Study results and caveats: Accounts indicate the classifier identified cytomegalovirus status with strong specificity and sensitivity. Altogether, 160 or so TCR beta chains were recorded as cytomegalovirus-associated. In vitro testing confirmed a few CMV-associated chains as specific for CMV antigens.

The J gene is TRBJ2-1, the V gene TRBV29-1; TRBD2 matches 13 bases. The clonotype comes from a woman in her 30s in good health and CMV-seronegative. The sample taken for sequencing was PBMCs. The DNA for the CDR3 is TGCGGGGGACTAGCGGGGAACAATGAGCAGTTCTTC. Protein sequence: CGGLAGNNEQFF.